The next 27 T cell receptor beta chains were all read from a single sample in a study of cytomegalovirus exposure and HLA in healthy donors. The PCR ran on 60 Vbeta and 13 Jbeta primers. The method was immunoSEQ multiplex PCR; TCRdb's version includes in-frame clones alone and lacks a portion of them. The sample shows 150,000 to 200,000 clones, roughly 80% of them seen only once. What was sequenced was PBMCs. These receptors all stem from a human donor in good health.

The chain is built from TRBV15 and TRBJ1-4, with TRBD1 identical over 7 bases. Germline V gene data show CDR1 as LNHNV and CDR2 as YYDKDF (reference sequence). V lost 0 bases to trimming and J lost 8 bases; unmatched junction nucleotides: 12. CDR3 length: 17 residues. The CDR3 nucleotides are TGTGCCACCAGCAGAGATTTTGTAGGGGGCCTAGGGGAAAAACTGTTTTTT. It codes for CATSRDFVGGLGEKLFF.

The chain joins TRBV12-5 to TRBJ2-5; maybe TRBD2 (5 bases). The V gene lost 1 base and the J gene lost 2 bases, with 5 bases spanning the gap. The CDR3 spans 13 residues. Germline V gives CDR1 LGHNT, CDR2 FRNRAP. This CDR3 is CASGLAGQETQYF. The CDR3 coding sequence is TGTGCTAGTGGTTTGGCGGGGCAAGAGACCCAGTACTTC.

The chain combines TRBV19 with TRBJ1-2, with 8 nucleotides matching TRBD1. The trim removed 8 bases at V and 8 bases at J, leaving 10 bases unmatched. The CDR3 has 13 residues. Germline V gene lookup returns CDR1 LNHDA and CDR2 SQIVND (reference sequence). The CDR3 bases are TGTGCCAGTCAGGAGACAGGGGAAGGCGGCTACACCTTC. This codes for CASQETGEGGYTF.

The chain joins TRBV7-9 to TRBJ2-7; D may be TRBD1 (5 bases). The CDR3 is made up of 14 amino acids. V dropped 5 bases and J dropped 2 bases, with 13 bases sitting between them. In germline, CDR1 is SEHNR, CDR2 FQNEAQ (reference sequence). As DNA, the CDR3 is TGTGCCAGCAGCCTGACAAGGGGTACCTACGAGCAGTACTTC. This gives the protein CASSLTRGTYEQYF.

V is TRBV7-2 and J is TRBJ2-5; 15 bases line up with TRBD2. V dropped 0 bases and J dropped 5; count of bases not matched to a gene: 7. This CDR3 is built from 18 residues. Per the germline V gene, CDR1 is SGHTA and CDR2 is FQGNSA. CDR3 loop: CASSLAIGTSGGLETQYF. CDR3 in DNA: TGTGCCAGCAGCTTAGCGATCGGGACTAGCGGGGGGTTGGAGACCCAGTACTTC.

V gene TRBV7-8 combines with J gene TRBJ2-7, with 10 bases that match TRBD1. J gave up 2 bases and V 2 bases, and 3 bases lay outside the gene matches. The CDR3 contains 15 residues. Germline V lookup: CDR1 SGHVS, CDR2 FQNEAQ. CDR3 protein: CASSLTGTGAYEQYF. CDR3 DNA sequence: TGTGCCAGCAGCTTAACCGGGACAGGGGCCTACGAGCAGTACTTC. The full variable domain, with the rest looked up from reference TRBV7-8 and TRBJ2-7, is GAGVSQSPRYKVAKRGQDVALRCDPISGHVSLFWYQQALGQGPEFLTYFQNEAQLDKSGLPSDRFFAERPEGSVSTLKIQRTQQEDSAVYLCASSLTGTGAYEQYFGPGTRLTVT.

The V and J genes are TRBV4-3 and TRBJ1-4; D gene ambiguous. Germline CDR1 LGHNA, CDR2 YSLEER. V lost 7 bases to trimming and J lost 5 bases, with 20 bases between them. CDR3 length: 16 residues. CDR3 residues: CASTKERTANNEKLFF. The CDR3 DNA follows: TGCGCCAGCACCAAAGAGAGAACCGCGAACAATGAAAAACTGTTTTTT.

V usage is TRBV4-3 and J usage is TRBJ1-2, with 8 positions matching TRBD1. The V gene's germline CDR1 is LGHNA and CDR2 YSLEER. The CDR3 consists of 15 residues. The V segment lost 2 bases and the J segment 4 bases; nucleotides outside the gene matches: 6. CDR3 region: CASSQRRQGIYGYTF. CDR3 nucleotide sequence: TGCGCCAGCAGCCAACGAAGACAGGGGATCTATGGCTACACCTTC.

The chain is built from TRBV6-5 and TRBJ1-4; TRBD1 aligns across 10 bases. The CDR3 consists of 15 residues. Per germline, CDR1 MNHEY and CDR2 SVGAGI. Trimming cost V 5 bases and J 3 bases; bases outside gene matches: 3. The CDR3 spells CASSRQGAPNEKLFF. CDR3 in DNA: TGTGCCAGCAGTAGACAGGGGGCACCTAATGAAAAACTGTTTTTT.

The chain is built from TRBV7-9 and TRBJ2-1, with 7 bases lining up with TRBD2. From germline, CDR1 is SEHNR and CDR2 FQNEAQ (reference sequence). The V segment lost 4 bases and the J segment 1 base; nucleotides outside the gene matches: 4. This CDR3 spans 15 amino acids. In DNA, the CDR3 is TGTGCCAGCAGCTGGGGTAGCGGGTCCTACAATGAGCAGTTCTTC. Its translation is CASSWGSGSYNEQFF.

This chain uses TRBV7-2 with TRBJ2-1, with 14 bases fitting TRBD2. The CDR3 length is 14 residues. After removal of 5 bases from V and 13 bases from J, the junction contained 7 bases not matched to a gene. In germline, CDR1 is SGHTA, CDR2 FQGNSA. Here the CDR3 reads CASSGGLAGELQFF. The CDR3 region has the DNA TGTGCCAGCAGCGGGGGACTAGCGGGGGAGCTTCAGTTCTTC. The full variable domain, its missing parts supplied by reference TRBV7-2 and TRBJ2-1, is GAGVSQSPSNKVTEKGKDVELRCDPISGHTALYWYRQSLGQGLEFLIYFQGNSAPDKSGLPSDRFSAERTGGSVSTLTIQRTQQEDSAVYLCASSGGLAGELQFFGPGTRLTVL.

This clone appeared a few times. The genes are TRBV4-1 and TRBJ2-3; D uncertain. The CDR3 contains 13 residues. Trimming removed 6 bases from V and 1 base from J, with 8 bases in between. Germline V lookup: CDR1 MGHRA, CDR2 YSYEKL. The CDR3 DNA reads TGCGCCAGCAGTAACATCCGCACAGATACGCAGTATTTT. Translated, it gives CASSNIRTDTQYF.

CDR3 sequence reads: CATSRKGQPNEKLFF. The CDR3 DNA is TGTGCCACCAGCAGAAAGGGACAGCCAAATGAAAAACTGTTTTTT. The chain couples TRBV15 to TRBJ1-4, with TRBD1 matching 7 bases. Looked up from germline, CDR1 is LNHNV and CDR2 is YYDKDF (reference sequence). V lost 2 bases to trimming and J lost 5 bases; unmatched junction nucleotides: 5. CDR3 length equals 15 residues. The entire variable domain, with the rest obtained from reference TRBV15 and TRBJ1-4, is as follows: DAMVIQNPRYQVTQFGKPVTLSCSQTLNHNVMYWYQQKSSQAPKLLFHYYDKDFNNEADTPDNFQSRRPNTSFCFLDIRSPGLGDTAMYLCATSRKGQPNEKLFFGSGTQLSVL.

A single count supports this clone. V and J are TRBV6-5 and TRBJ2-7; D possibly corresponds to TRBD2 (7 bases). This CDR3 has 15 amino acids. Trimming left V 6 bases short and J 2 bases short, with 17 bases between. Per the germline V gene, CDR1 is MNHEY and CDR2 is SVGAGI. The CDR3 loop reads CASRGGAAQAYEQYF. The CDR3 region has the DNA TGTGCCAGCAGGGGGGGGGCAGCCCAGGCCTACGAGCAGTACTTC.

The V and J genes are TRBV27 and TRBJ2-3; tentatively, D is TRBD2 (6 bases). Trimming cost V 2 bases and J 4 bases, with 7 bases left between them. CDR3 size: 13 residues. Germline V gene lookup returns CDR1 MNHEY and CDR2 SMNVEV (reference sequence). Here the CDR3 reads CASSLGGPDTQYF. The CDR3 DNA follows: TGTGCCAGCAGTTTAGGAGGGCCAGATACGCAGTATTTT.

Worth noting for this clone: A junction boundary mismatches the germline segment, possibly from a read error. The V and J genes are TRBV6-5 and TRBJ1-2; D perhaps matches TRBD1 (6 bases). There are 14 residues in the CDR3. The germline gives CDR1 MNHEY, CDR2 SVGAGI. The CDR3 DNA reads TGTGCCAGCAGTTACGGCCAGGGGAACTATGGCTACCCCTTC. It specifies CASSYGQGNYGYPF.

The chain has TRBV9 and TRBJ1-2; no firm D call. The CDR3 is made up of 13 amino acids. The germline V gene has CDR1 SGDLS and CDR2 YYNGEE. The ends were cut back, 3 bases at V and 3 bases at J, with 9 bases in the middle. The CDR3 is CASSGQRDYGYTF. CDR3 DNA: TGTGCCAGCAGCGGCCAACGGGACTATGGCTACACCTTC. Variable domain in full (rest from reference TRBV9 and TRBJ1-2): DSGVTQTPKHLITATGQRVTLRCSPRSGDLSVYWYQQSLDQGLQFLIQYYNGEERAKGNILERFSAQQFPDLHSELNLSSLELGDSALYFCASSGQRDYGYTFGSGTRLTVV.

This chain joins TRBV2 and TRBJ2-5; possible D gene TRBD1, 5 bases. The CDR3 runs to 13 residues. Per germline, CDR1 SNHLY and CDR2 FYNNEI. Deletions cut 7 bases from V and 5 bases from J, with 14 bases between. The CDR3 nucleotides read TGTGCCAGCATGGGGCTAGATCATGAGACCCAGTACTTC. As protein: CASMGLDHETQYF.

The chain recombines TRBV28 with TRBJ1-4; the D gene is possibly TRBD1 (5 bases). V was pared by 3 bases and J by 5 bases, with 10 bases between. The CDR3 is 14 amino acids. Per the germline V gene, CDR1 is MDHEN and CDR2 is SYDVKM. The CDR3: CASSLTDPNEKLFF. The CDR3 nucleotides read TGTGCCAGCAGTTTGACAGATCCGAATGAAAAACTGTTTTTT.

This rearrangement joins TRBV27 to TRBJ1-1; 9 positions match TRBD1. Germline V gene lookup returns CDR1 MNHEY and CDR2 SMNVEV (reference sequence). The CDR3 spans 14 residues. Trimming removed 3 bases from V and 5 bases from J; junction bases left unmatched: 4. Here the CDR3 reads CASSFRDRVTEAFF. CDR3 DNA: TGTGCCAGCAGTTTCCGGGACAGGGTAACTGAAGCTTTCTTT.

J is TRBJ2-3 and V is TRBV25-1, with D tentatively TRBD1 (5 bases). V gave up 3 bases and J gave up 1 base, with 11 bases separating them. The germline gives CDR1 MGHDK, CDR2 SYGVNS. The CDR3 is made up of 15 amino acids. CDR3 loop: CASSEGIGGTDTQYF. CDR3 nucleotide sequence: TGTGCCAGCAGTGAGGGAATAGGGGGCACAGATACGCAGTATTTT.

The rearrangement links TRBV7-2 to TRBJ2-7; 7 bases agree with TRBD1. The CDR3 length is 14 residues. In germline, CDR1 is SGHTA, CDR2 FQGNSA. The J segment lost 3 bases and the V segment lost 3 bases, leaving 5 bases of the junction unmatched. The CDR3 spells CASSLGTENYEQYF. In DNA, the CDR3 is TGTGCCAGCAGCTTGGGGACAGAGAACTACGAGCAGTACTTC.

J is TRBJ2-7 and V is TRBV11-2, with a possible D match to TRBD2 (6 bases). The germline CDR1 and CDR2 sequences are SGHAT and FQNNGV. The CDR3 extends over 15 amino acids. The V and J ends lost 1 base and 4 bases respectively, with 14 bases between them. The DNA of the CDR3 is TGTGCCAGCAGCTTAGCCCGGACCGGGGGTTACGAGCAGTACTTC. Residues: CASSLARTGGYEQYF.

J is TRBJ1-5 and V is TRBV29-1; a weak D match, TRBD1 (6 bases). The CDR3 loop spans 14 amino acids. Trimming pared 7 bases from V and 0 bases from J, leaving 13 bases between. Germline V gene sequence: CDR1 SQVTM, CDR2 ANQGSEA. The DNA of the CDR3 is TGCAGCGCCAAGACAGGTTATAGCAATCAGCCCCAGCATTTT. Its protein is CSAKTGYSNQPQHF.

The rearrangement links TRBV4-1 to TRBJ2-7; possible D gene TRBD2, 6 bases. The V and J ends lost 9 bases and 0 bases respectively, with 15 bases between them. The CDR3 sequence is 14 residues long. Germline CDR1 is MGHRA and CDR2 is YSYEKL. CDR3 amino acids: CASSGGAVSYEQYF. DNA for the CDR3: TGCGCCAGTAGCGGTGGGGCAGTCTCCTACGAGCAGTACTTC.

This clone was recorded once. The chain links TRBV14 to TRBJ1-2, with D unclear. The CDR3 is 12 amino acids. V gave up 5 bases and J gave up 8 bases, with 12 bases separating them. Germline V gives CDR1 SGHDN, CDR2 FVKESK. The CDR3 is CASSAGKGGYTF. The CDR3 DNA reads TGTGCCAGCAGCGCGGGCAAAGGGGGCTACACCTTC.

J is TRBJ2-7 and V is TRBV18; TRBD1 is a possible D gene (6 bases). From germline, CDR1 is KGHSH and CDR2 LQKENI. The CDR3 sequence is 13 residues long. Deletions cut 3 bases from V and 5 bases from J, with 11 bases between. CDR3: CASSPEQGDEQYF. CDR3 bases: TGTGCCAGCTCACCGGAACAGGGAGACGAGCAGTACTTC.